The 27 T cell receptor beta chains below were found in one sample sequenced in a study of T cell clones after liver transplantation (dated by TCRdb to the late 2010s). Receptors were amplified or captured by the immunoSEQ multiplex PCR assay. TCRdb stores this immuneACCESS table with in-frame sequences only. Part of the clones is absent; in the studies checked, under half of the shortfall reflects unresolved V genes, and no reason is known for the rest. The sample includes roughly 74,000 clones, with about four fifths observed a single time. The top ten constitute roughly 0.6% of the sample. In the paper's terms, the time point label means: pre-transplant. The sequences come from CD4+ T cells from blood, collected before liver transplant. All receptors derive from a human donor who received a liver transplant.

The rearrangement joins TRBV6-6 to TRBJ1-1; 9 bases match TRBD1. Germline assignment: CDR1 MNHNY and CDR2 SVGAGI (reference sequence). The CDR3 loop spans 15 amino acids. The trim removed 10 bases at V and 1 base at J, leaving 10 bases unmatched. CDR3 amino acids: CATEQQGARNTEAFF. In DNA, the CDR3 is TGTGCCACAGAACAACAGGGGGCGCGGAACACTGAAGCTTTCTTT.

The table lists this clone with a count of one. V and J are TRBV6-4 and TRBJ2-1; 10 bases line up with TRBD2. This CDR3 spans 15 amino acids. Losses at the gene ends were 3 bases for V and 8 bases for J; bases not matched to a gene: 7. Germline CDR1 reads MRHNA; CDR2 reads SNTAGT. The CDR3 loop is CASSDGLAGADEQFF. In DNA form, the CDR3 reads TGTGCCAGCAGTGATGGGCTAGCGGGAGCGGATGAGCAGTTCTTC.

This clone was observed once. The chain links TRBV19 to TRBJ2-1; tentatively, D is TRBD1 or TRBD2 (5 bases each). This CDR3 is built from 18 residues. Trimming pared 7 bases from V and 0 bases from J, leaving 22 bases between. CDR1 and CDR2 from the germline V gene are LNHDA and SQIVND (reference sequence). The CDR3 here is CASTTRDRRTSSYNEQFF. In DNA, the CDR3 is TGTGCCAGTACCACCCGGGACCGCCGTACGAGCTCCTACAATGAGCAGTTCTTC.

The chain recombines TRBV6-5 with TRBJ2-1, with a tentative D call TRBD2 (5 bases). V was pared by 7 bases and J by 5 bases, with 15 bases between. The germline gives CDR1 MNHEY, CDR2 SVGAGI. The CDR3 sequence is 14 residues long. The CDR3 spells CASTPKSGDNEQFF. DNA for the CDR3: TGTGCCAGCACCCCCAAGTCCGGGGACAATGAGCAGTTCTTC.

V and J are TRBV7-2 and TRBJ1-5; D uncertain. The CDR3 is 14 amino acids. CDR1 and CDR2 from the germline V gene are SGHTA and FQGNSA. V gave up 5 bases and J gave up 0 bases, with 8 bases separating them. The DNA of the CDR3 is TGTGCCAGCAGCGCATACTATAGCAATCAGCCCCAGCATTTT. As protein: CASSAYYSNQPQHF.

This chain uses TRBV27 with TRBJ2-1; the D is unclear. CDR3 length equals 13 residues. Between the trimmed V and J ends, which lost 5 bases and 12 bases, there was a span of 17 bases. Germline-derived CDR1 and CDR2 are MNHEY and SMNVEV (reference sequence). CDR3 in amino acids: CASSPISWVVQFF. CDR3 DNA sequence: TGTGCCAGCAGTCCAATTAGCTGGGTCGTGCAGTTCTTC.

This chain connects TRBV29-1 to TRBJ1-2; D is uncertain. Germline V gene sequence: CDR1 SQVTM, CDR2 ANQGSEA. The CDR3 sequence is 13 residues long. Trimming removed 7 bases from V and 2 bases from J, with 14 bases in between. The CDR3 protein is CSGTSGQNYGYTF. The CDR3 nucleotides are TGCAGCGGTACTTCGGGTCAAAACTATGGCTACACCTTC.

This sequence joins TRBV7-9 and TRBJ2-3; 12 bases agree with TRBD1. With V trimmed by 5 bases and J by 5 bases, 2 bases remained unmatched. Germline CDR1 and CDR2: SEHNR and FQNEAQ (reference sequence). This CDR3 region has 14 residues. The DNA for the CDR3 is TGTGCCAGCAGCGGGACAGGGGGCAAAGATACGCAGTATTTT. Its translation: CASSGTGGKDTQYF. Together with reference TRBV7-9 and TRBJ2-3, the CDR3 gives the full variable domain: DTGVSQNPRHKITKRGQNVTFRCDPISEHNRLYWYRQTLGQGPEFLTYFQNEAQLEKSRLLSDRFSAERPKGSFSTLEIQRTEQGDSAMYLCASSGTGGKDTQYFGPGTRLTVL.

The CDR3 DNA is TGCGCCAGCAGCTTGGGGGCGGGAGGGGAAGAGCAGTACTTC. Protein: CASSLGAGGEEQYF. This chain uses TRBV5-1 with TRBJ2-7; 9 bases map to TRBD2. V trimming: 0 bases; J trimming: 7 bases; junction bases outside the gene matches: 5. In germline, CDR1 is SGHRS, CDR2 YFSETQ. The length of the CDR3 is 14 residues.

V gene TRBV5-6 combines with J gene TRBJ2-7, with D tentatively TRBD2 (6 bases). Germline assignment: CDR1 SGHDT and CDR2 YYEEEE. V was cut by 1 base and J by 3 bases, with 14 bases left in between. The CDR3 is 15 amino acids. CDR3 bases: TGTGCCAGCAGCTTGAGTTTGGGAGGCGGCTACGAGCAGTACTTC. This sequence encodes CASSLSLGGGYEQYF.

V gene TRBV10-3 combines with J gene TRBJ2-2; 11 bases fit TRBD2. This CDR3 has 18 residues. The germline V gene has CDR1 ENHRY and CDR2 SYGVKD. Trimming took 4 bases from V and 4 from J; bases not matched to a gene: 11. CDR3 coding DNA: TGTGCCATCAGTGCGGTGGCTAGCGGGAGGAAACGCACCGGGGAGCTGTTTTTT. Translation: CAISAVASGRKRTGELFF.

The genes are TRBV9 and TRBJ2-7, with D perhaps matching TRBD2 (6 bases). With 3 bases removed from V and 7 bases from J, the gap between germline ends came to 17 bases. The CDR3 is 14 residues long. CDR1 is SGDLS, CDR2 YYNGEE, per germline. This CDR3 reads CASSATAGTGEQYF. Here the CDR3 DNA reads TGTGCCAGCAGCGCTACAGCGGGCACGGGGGAGCAGTACTTC.

The chain combines TRBV1 with TRBJ2-3; no check of the table's D call, TRBD1, against the DNA was made. TRBV1 is an annotated pseudogene. The CDR3 totals 16 residues. This CDR3 reads CTSSQVDRGRTDTQYF. CDR3 nucleotides: TGCACCAGCAGCCAAGTAGACAGGGGGAGGACAGATACGCAGTATTTT.

The V gene is TRBV5-1, the J gene TRBJ2-3; 8 bases line up with TRBD1. With V trimmed by 0 bases and J by 2 bases, 11 bases remained unmatched. This CDR3 comprises 18 residues. Germline V gives CDR1 SGHRS, CDR2 YFSETQ. Here the CDR3 DNA reads TGCGCCAGCAGCTTGGACCCCCCAGGGGGCCCTTTCACAGATACGCAGTATTTT. This gives the protein CASSLDPPGGPFTDTQYF.

The chain is built from TRBV2 and TRBJ2-7; D is unclear. Germline CDR1 reads SNHLY; CDR2 reads FYNNEI. Trimming removed 8 bases from V and 0 bases from J, with 14 bases in between. The CDR3 has 14 residues. CDR3 in DNA: TGTGCCAGCCTTTTCCAGCAAGCCTCCTACGAGCAGTACTTC. This codes for CASLFQQASYEQYF. The complete variable domain, with remaining parts taken from reference TRBV2 and TRBJ2-7, reads EPEVTQTPSHQVTQMGQEVILRCVPISNHLYFYWYRQILGQKVEFLVSFYNNEISEKSEIFDDQFSVERPDGSNFTLKIRSTKLEDSAMYFCASLFQQASYEQYFGPGTRLTVT.

CDR3 nucleotides: TGTGCCAGCAGCTTCTCAGCGGTTTCCTACACCGGGGAGCTGTTTTTT. It encodes CASSFSAVSYTGELFF. V and J are TRBV11-3 and TRBJ2-2, with D possibly matching TRBD2 (5 bases). V shed 3 bases and J shed 3 bases, with 14 bases lying between them. The CDR3 has 16 amino acids. The V gene's germline CDR1 is SGHNT and CDR2 YENEEA.

V gene TRBV27 combines with J gene TRBJ2-1, with 7 positions matching TRBD2. With 5 bases clipped from V and 4 bases from J, the junction kept 8 bases outside the gene matches. Germline V gives CDR1 MNHEY, CDR2 SMNVEV (reference sequence). This CDR3 has 15 residues. CDR3 DNA: TGTGCCAGCAGTAAACTAGCGAGCGGGTACAATGAGCAGTTCTTC. Amino acid sequence: CASSKLASGYNEQFF.

The V call is TRBV5-1, the J call TRBJ1-2; no clear D. In germline, CDR1 is SGHRS, CDR2 YFSETQ. The V gene lost 0 bases and the J gene lost 0 bases, with 9 bases spanning the gap. This CDR3 is built from 15 residues. The CDR3: CASSLAGLANYGYTF. The CDR3 DNA reads as TGCGCCAGCAGCTTGGCCGGCCTAGCTAACTATGGCTACACCTTC.

This chain uses TRBV27 with TRBJ2-7; 10 positions match TRBD2. This CDR3 is 16 amino acids long. Germline V gene sequence: CDR1 MNHEY, CDR2 SMNVEV (reference sequence). The V segment lost 5 bases and the J segment 3 bases; nucleotides outside the gene matches: 10. CDR3 DNA sequence: TGTGCCAGCAGTCGATCTGGGGCTAGCGGGGGCTACGAGCAGTACTTC. It specifies CASSRSGASGGYEQYF.

The chain links TRBV14 to TRBJ1-1; no clear D gene. The CDR3 is 18 amino acids. Germline CDR1 and CDR2: SGHDN and FVKESK. V was pared by 0 bases and J by 0 bases, with 17 bases between. DNA of the CDR3: TGTGCCAGCAGCCAAGAACACAGCAATAGTCCAATGAACACTGAAGCTTTCTTT. Protein product: CASSQEHSNSPMNTEAFF.

The rearrangement links TRBV2 to TRBJ1-1; D might be TRBD1 (6 bases). The CDR3 consists of 12 residues. Trimming removed 3 bases from V and 12 bases from J, with 14 bases in between. Germline CDR1 and CDR2: SNHLY and FYNNEI. CDR3 amino acids: CASSDRDIKSFF. CDR3 sequence (DNA): TGTGCCAGCAGTGACCGGGACATAAAGTCTTTCTTT.

V and J are TRBV9 and TRBJ2-7, with 10 positions matching TRBD2. Germline V CDR1 and CDR2: SGDLS, YYNGEE. V was pared by 0 bases and J by 2 bases, with 2 bases of the junction left unmatched. CDR3 size: 15 residues. CDR3 nucleotides: TGTGCCAGCAGCGTAGCCACTAGCGGGACCTACGAGCAGTACTTC. Residues: CASSVATSGTYEQYF.

The V and J genes are TRBV5-4 and TRBJ2-2; D ambiguous. Trimming left V 6 bases short and J 4 bases short, with 13 bases between. The CDR3 covers 14 residues. Germline CDR1 reads SGHNT; CDR2 reads YYREEE (reference sequence). The CDR3 reads CASKKEIGTGELFF. CDR3 sequence (DNA): TGTGCCAGCAAAAAGGAAATAGGCACCGGGGAGCTGTTTTTT.

This chain uses TRBV29-1 with TRBJ2-1; D possibly corresponds to TRBD2 (6 bases). Germline V gene sequence: CDR1 SQVTM, CDR2 ANQGSEA. CDR3 length: 16 amino acids. With 3 bases removed from V and 0 bases from J, the gap between germline ends came to 15 bases. The CDR3 DNA is TGCAGCGTTGATGGGGGGACCCTGATCTCCTACAATGAGCAGTTCTTC. Its translation: CSVDGGTLISYNEQFF.

The V call is TRBV7-2, the J call TRBJ1-4, with D possibly matching TRBD1 (5 bases). The germline CDR1 and CDR2 sequences are SGHTA and FQGNSA. This CDR3 spans 13 amino acids. Trimming took 5 bases from V and 7 from J, leaving 11 bases between them. In DNA form, the CDR3 reads TGTGCCAGCAGCCCCAGGGTGGCTGAAAAACTGTTTTTT. It translates to CASSPRVAEKLFF. The complete variable domain, with remaining parts taken from reference TRBV7-2 and TRBJ1-4, reads GAGVSQSPSNKVTEKGKDVELRCDPISGHTALYWYRQSLGQGLEFLIYFQGNSAPDKSGLPSDRFSAERTGGSVSTLTIQRTQQEDSAVYLCASSPRVAEKLFFGSGTQLSVL.

The chain has TRBV18 and TRBJ1-4, with D maybe TRBD1 (5 bases). This CDR3 has 16 amino acids. The germline CDR1 and CDR2 sequences are KGHSH and LQKENI. Trimming pared 2 bases from V and 5 bases from J, leaving 15 bases between. CDR3 nucleotide sequence: TGTGCCAGCTCACCAAACCGGGGGACGGGAAATGAAAAACTGTTTTTT. Protein: CASSPNRGTGNEKLFF.

The chain has TRBV5-1 and TRBJ2-1; D not resolved. V lost 4 bases and J 0 bases, leaving 14 bases between the germline ends. Germline values: CDR1 SGHRS, CDR2 YFSETQ. The length of the CDR3 is 16 residues. CDR3 nucleotides: TGCGCCAGCAGCCCCCAATCCGATAGCTCCTACAATGAGCAGTTCTTC. Protein: CASSPQSDSSYNEQFF.